The sequence of this T cell receptor (beta chain) was determined in a study of cytomegalovirus exposure and HLA in healthy donors. Turning to the study itself: Caucasian-associated ancestry cluster membership applied to less than 85% of around 400 genotyped donors.

Study outcomes and limitations: According to a later analysis, most TCR beta chains associated with CMV appeared HLA-restricted. A later look showed TCR association rates differing by HLA locus, highest for DRB1 and lowest for HLA-C.

The study ran its PCR with 60 Vbeta and 13 Jbeta primers. The table came from immunoSEQ multiplex PCR; TCRdb's copy has only in-frame clones and leaves some out. The table lists 95,000 to 130,000 clones, 75% of them singletons. Note on this clone: No antigen is known for it.

The sample consisted of PBMCs. This receptor was taken from a woman younger than 35 in good health and CMV-seronegative.

The CDR3 region is CASSYSGTGSYEQYF. The DNA for the CDR3 is TGCGCCAGCAGCTACTCCGGGACAGGGTCCTACGAGCAGTACTTC. The chain combines TRBV5-1 with TRBJ2-7; 9 bases match TRBD1. Per the germline V gene, CDR1 is SGHRS and CDR2 is YFSETQ. V dropped 3 bases and J dropped 1; count of bases not matched to a gene: 5. The CDR3 has 15 residues.